The rows below give T cell receptor beta chains drawn from one sample of a study of T-cell memory formation after mild COVID-19. A single record per CDR3 protein comes from TCRdb applying MiXCR to the 5' RACE reads. This table has a few hundred thousand distinct CDR3 sequences, about a sixth appearing once. The sequencing sample was made of PBMCs or a T cell subset sorted from them (not recorded which). Source of these receptors: a man between 18 and 35 years old who had mild COVID-19 (a few samples of this study predate the infection). Cell type and time point are not known. Each CDR3 is given with its conserved first and last residue. A D gene is named only where the DNA matches it firmly. Only part of the rows carry a size: once, few, many, or a class if the clone is expanded.

TRBJ2-3 | TRBV13 | - | 14 | few | TGTGCCAGCAGATGGGTTAGGCGGGGAAGAACGCAGTATTTT | CASRWVRRGRTQYF
TRBJ2-2 | TRBV11-2 | - | 13 | - | TGTGCCAGCATGCAGATGGCGACCGGGGAGCTGTTTTTT | CASMQMATGELFF
TRBJ1-2 | TRBV12-3/TRBV12-4 | TRBD1 | 14 | - | TGTGCCAGCAGTTTAAGGGACAGGCGCAGTGGCTACACCTTC | CASSLRDRRSGYTF
TRBJ1-2 | TRBV3-1 | - | 13 | few | TGTGCCAGCAGCCGGCTCGAGGAGAGCGGCTACACCTTC | CASSRLEESGYTF
TRBJ1-4 | TRBV7-8 | TRBD1 | 14 | - | TGTGCCAGCAGCTTAGTGGCAGGGGGAGGGGAACTGTTTTTT | CASSLVAGGGELFF
TRBJ2-3 | TRBV12-3/TRBV12-4 | - | 14 | few | TGTGCCAGCAGTCGCCGGGAGGGGGCAGGTACGCAGTATTTT | CASSRREGAGTQYF
TRBJ2-2 | TRBV2 | - | 14 | - | TGTGCCAGCAGACGGACAGAGGACACCGGGGAGCTGTTTTTT | CASRRTEDTGELFF
TRBJ2-3 | TRBV5-1 | - | 15 | - | TGCGCCAGCAGCTTCACTAGCCATAGCACAGATACGCAGTATTTT | CASSFTSHSTDTQYF
TRBJ1-2 | TRBV2 | - | 14 | - | TGTGCCAGCAGTGACGGTCCAGCCGTCTATGGCTACACCTTC | CASSDGPAVYGYTF
TRBJ2-1 | TRBV7-8 | TRBD2 | 12 | - | TGTGCCAGCAGCCCCGTTGCCGGGAGGCCTTTCTTC | CASSPVAGRPFF
TRBJ2-5 | TRBV21-1 | - | 15 | few | TGTGCCAGCAGTCCTAAGGCTGGAGGGGGAGAGACCCAGTACTTC | CASSPKAGGGETQYF
TRBJ2-1 | TRBV10-3 | - | 17 | few | TGTGCCATCAGTGACTTCACCCTAGGGCGGGTCTACAATGAGCAGTTCTTC | CAISDFTLGRVYNEQFF
TRBJ2-6 | TRBV7-3 | TRBD1 | 17 | many | TGTGCCAGCAGCCCCAGGACAGGGGACTCTGGGGCCAACGTCCTGACTTTC | CASSPRTGDSGANVLTF
TRBJ2-7 | TRBV13 | TRBD1 | 16 | few | TGTGCCAGCAGCACTCACCCGGGACAGGGGACCTACGAGCAGTACTTC | CASSTHPGQGTYEQYF
TRBJ1-2 | TRBV12-3/TRBV12-4 | TRBD1 | 14 | many | TGTGCCAGCAGCCTAATCGGGACAGACTATGGCTACACCTTC | CASSLIGTDYGYTF
TRBJ2-5 | TRBV9 | TRBD2 | 15 | - | TGTGCCAGCAGCGAGAACGGGAGGGGCCAAGAGACCCAGTACTTC | CASSENGRGQETQYF
TRBJ2-3 | TRBV7-9 | - | 15 | few | TGTGCCAGCAGCTCCACCGACGGGAGCACAGATACGCAGTATTTT | CASSSTDGSTDTQYF
TRBJ2-7 | TRBV4-3 | - | 17 | - | TGCGCCAGCAGCCAAGAGGTGGTGGGGTCCAGGGGCAACGAGCAGTACTTC | CASSQEVVGSRGNEQYF
TRBJ2-5 | TRBV5-1 | TRBD1 | 16 | few | TGCGCCAGCAGCCCCGGGACAGCCGCCTCGAGAGAGACCCAGTACTTC | CASSPGTAASRETQYF
TRBJ2-3 | TRBV5-5 | - | 14 | few | TGTGCCAGCAGCTTGGGATCGGGCACAGATACGCAGTATTTT | CASSLGSGTDTQYF
TRBJ1-2 | TRBV27 | - | 11 | - | TGTGCCAGCAGATCGCACTATGGCTACACCTTC | CASRSHYGYTF
TRBJ1-5 | TRBV12-5 | - | 15 | - | TGTGCTAGTGGTTTGACTCAGGGGAGCAATCAGCCCCAGCATTTT | CASGLTQGSNQPQHF
TRBJ2-3 | TRBV6-5 | TRBD1 | 17 | few | TGTGCCAGCAGCCACCCGGCCGGGACAGGTCTTCGGGATACGCAGTATTTT | CASSHPAGTGLRDTQYF
TRBJ1-5 | TRBV20-1 | TRBD1 | 14 | few | TGCAGTGCTCCGGGACAGGGGTTGCATCAGCCCCAGCATTTT | CSAPGQGLHQPQHF
TRBJ2-5 | TRBV11-2 | - | 14 | few | TGTGCCAGCAGCTTGGGACAAAGCCAAGAGACCCAGTACTTC | CASSLGQSQETQYF
TRBJ1-2 | TRBV12-3/TRBV12-4 | - | 12 | - | TGTGCCAGCAACCCGGGTGAGGGAGGCTACACCTTC | CASNPGEGGYTF